This entry describes one T cell receptor (beta chain). The source of the sample is a study of blood T cell repertoires in COVID-19. In the study overall: Acute and convalescent COVID-19 specimens originated in the United States, Italy and Spain. Sources were T cells, B-cell-depleted T cells, or PBMCs; the material itself was cDNA or gDNA.

Losses at the gene ends were 0 bases for V and 0 bases for J; bases not matched to a gene: 5. Germline-derived CDR1 and CDR2 are SGHRS and YFSETQ. The CDR3 spans 16 residues. In the original workflow: From reference gene primer amplification, estimates of nucleated cell counts were derived. Clones were sequenced by immunoSEQ multiplex PCR, and TCRdb holds only the in-frame ones, with some missing. That table is the source of V, J and clone size, and D and trimming were worked out from the DNA. Seen here are 250,000 to 350,000 clones, roughly nine tenths observed once, and the top ten hold 0.9% to 1%.

The sequence was obtained from a woman between 40 and 55 years old who had recovered from COVID-19. The sample comprised peripheral blood. The V and J genes are TRBV5-1 and TRBJ2-5; 7 nucleotides line up with TRBD2. The CDR3 loop is CASSLGGLLYQETQYF. CDR3 coding DNA: TGCGCCAGCAGCTTGGGGGGACTACTGTACCAAGAGACCCAGTACTTC.